The following is a T cell receptor beta chain sequence with its context. Antigen: not known. Exclusion applied to patients with autoimmune disease history or systemic immunosuppression. Germline assignment: CDR1 SGHRS and CDR2 YFSETQ. The CDR3 has 14 residues. V gave up 3 bases and J gave up 5 bases; unmatched junction bases: 7. The data belong to a study of OX40 agonist ivuxolimab in advanced cancers. Assay: immunoSEQ multiplex PCR; the TCRdb copy retains only in-frame clones and omits some. The table has roughly 58,000 clones, about 82% seen once. Findings and caveats of the study: Among the lowest levels of clonal expansion were found in partial responders at 0.1-3.0 mg/kg. CD4+ and CD8+ blood T cells expanded clonally by week 6 at 0.1 to 3.0 mg/kg.

The chain recombines TRBV5-1 with TRBJ2-5; 7 nucleotides line up with TRBD2. The material was CD4+ or CD8+ T cells sorted from blood, obtained in a trial of the OX40 agonist ivuxolimab. The source of this sequence is an adult with an advanced solid tumor such as melanoma, head and neck, liver or kidney cancer. The DNA of the CDR3 is TGCGCCAGCAGCTGGGGGACTACGGGGGAGACCCAGTACTTC. Its protein product is CASSWGTTGETQYF. The complete variable domain, with remaining parts taken from reference TRBV5-1 and TRBJ2-5, reads KAGVTQTPRYLIKTRGQQVTLSCSPISGHRSVSWYQQTPGQGLQFLFEYFSETQRNKGNFPGRFSGRQFSNSRSEMNVSTLELGDSALYLCASSWGTTGETQYFGPGTRLLVL.